The T cell receptor beta chain described here comes from a study of shared clonotypes between healthy human individuals. General study points: Richness estimates generally favored naive over memory subsets.

CD4+ cells were split into CD45RA+ naive and CD45RA-negative memory subsets. The CDR3 sequence is 14 residues long. V lost 2 bases to trimming and J lost 4 bases; unmatched junction nucleotides: 1. From germline, CDR1 is LNHDA and CDR2 SQIVND (reference sequence). Sequencing used immunoSEQ multiplex PCR; TCRdb keeps in-frame clones, though not all of them. The sample carries approximately 720,000 clones, 60% to 80% recorded once. A note on this clone: Its target is not known. Other DNA sequences in the same sample also yield this CDR3.

This TCR was recovered from a woman aged 25-40 years in good health. V usage is TRBV19 and J usage is TRBJ1-5; 8 bases map to TRBD1. The sequenced sample consisted of memory CD4+ T cells sorted from blood. Subset here: CD45RA-negative fraction. The CDR3 bases are TGTGCCAGTAGTATAAGGACAGGGAATCAGCCCCAGCATTTT. Amino acids: CASSIRTGNQPQHF.